This TCR beta chain stems from a study of cytomegalovirus exposure and HLA in healthy donors. Study outcomes and limitations: A missense variant in DCLRE1C was later tied to TCR beta V- and J-gene trimming.

The primer mix had 60 Vbeta and 13 Jbeta primers. The data were produced by immunoSEQ multiplex PCR, yet TCRdb's version contains in-frame clones alone and is incomplete. The table lists approximately 130,000 clones, 75% to 90% of them singletons. In regard to this clone: As yet, its antigen is unknown.

Trimming removed 5 bases from V and 0 bases from J, with 11 bases in between. Per the germline V gene, CDR1 is SGHVS and CDR2 is FNYEAQ. The CDR3 consists of 15 residues. Healthy bone marrow donors supplied every sample. The chain joins TRBV7-6 to TRBJ2-1; no firm D call. Sequencing was carried out using PBMCs. The receptor's source is a woman in her 50s in good health and CMV-seropositive. The CDR3 loop is CASSPRGSSYNEQFF. CDR3 DNA: TGTGCCAGCAGCCCCCGCGGCAGCTCCTACAATGAGCAGTTCTTC.